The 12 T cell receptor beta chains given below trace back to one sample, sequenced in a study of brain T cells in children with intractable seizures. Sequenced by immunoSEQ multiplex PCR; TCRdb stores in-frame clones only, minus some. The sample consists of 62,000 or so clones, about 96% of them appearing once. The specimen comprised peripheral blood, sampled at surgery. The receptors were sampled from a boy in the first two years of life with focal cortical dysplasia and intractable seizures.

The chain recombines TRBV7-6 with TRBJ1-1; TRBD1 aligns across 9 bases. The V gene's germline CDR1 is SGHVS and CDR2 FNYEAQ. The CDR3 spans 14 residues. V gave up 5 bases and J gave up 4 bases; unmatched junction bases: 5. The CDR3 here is CASSPGQGGTEAFF. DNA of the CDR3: TGTGCCAGCAGCCCGGGACAGGGAGGCACTGAAGCTTTCTTT.

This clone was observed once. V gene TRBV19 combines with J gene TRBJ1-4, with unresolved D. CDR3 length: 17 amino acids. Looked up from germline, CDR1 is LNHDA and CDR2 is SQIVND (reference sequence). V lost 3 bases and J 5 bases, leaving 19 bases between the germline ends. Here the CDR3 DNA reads TGTGCCAGTAGTATCCCGGCCCCTCAAACCTCCAATGAAAAACTGTTTTTT. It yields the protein CASSIPAPQTSNEKLFF. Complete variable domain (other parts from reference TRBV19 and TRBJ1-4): DGGITQSPKYLFRKEGQNVTLSCEQNLNHDAMYWYRQDPGQGLRLIYYSQIVNDFQKGDIAEGYSVSREKKESFPLTVTSAQKNPTAFYLCASSIPAPQTSNEKLFFGSGTQLSVL.

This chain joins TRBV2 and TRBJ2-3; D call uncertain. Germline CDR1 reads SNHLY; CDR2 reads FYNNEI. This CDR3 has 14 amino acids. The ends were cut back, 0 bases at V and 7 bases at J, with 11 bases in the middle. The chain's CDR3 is CASSEALWSNTQYF. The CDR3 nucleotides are TGTGCCAGCAGTGAAGCGCTTTGGTCGAATACGCAGTATTTT.

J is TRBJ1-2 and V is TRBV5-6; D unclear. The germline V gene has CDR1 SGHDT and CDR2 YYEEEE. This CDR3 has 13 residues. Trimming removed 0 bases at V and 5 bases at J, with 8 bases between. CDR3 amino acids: CASSLGNWYGYTF. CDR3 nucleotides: TGTGCCAGCAGCTTGGGAAATTGGTATGGCTACACCTTC.

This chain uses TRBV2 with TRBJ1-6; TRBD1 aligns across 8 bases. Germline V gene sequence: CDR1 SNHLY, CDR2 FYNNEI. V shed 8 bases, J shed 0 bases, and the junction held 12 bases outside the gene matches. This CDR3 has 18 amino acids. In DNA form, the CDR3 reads TGTGCCAGCGAGCCACAGGGGGGGTCGGTCTCCTATAATTCACCCCTCCACTTT. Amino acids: CASEPQGGSVSYNSPLHF.

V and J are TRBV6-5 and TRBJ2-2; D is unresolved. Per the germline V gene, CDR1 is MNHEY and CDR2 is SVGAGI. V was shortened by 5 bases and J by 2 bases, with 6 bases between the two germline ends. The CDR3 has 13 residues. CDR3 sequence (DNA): TGTGCCAGCAGTCCCTATAACACCGGGGAGCTGTTTTTT. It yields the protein CASSPYNTGELFF.

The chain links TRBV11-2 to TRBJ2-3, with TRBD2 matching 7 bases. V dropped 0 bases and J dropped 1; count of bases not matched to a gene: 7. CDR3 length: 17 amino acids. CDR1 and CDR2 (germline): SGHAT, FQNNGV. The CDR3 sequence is CASSLEGTNYGTDTQYF. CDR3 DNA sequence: TGTGCCAGCAGCTTAGAAGGGACTAACTACGGCACAGATACGCAGTATTTT.

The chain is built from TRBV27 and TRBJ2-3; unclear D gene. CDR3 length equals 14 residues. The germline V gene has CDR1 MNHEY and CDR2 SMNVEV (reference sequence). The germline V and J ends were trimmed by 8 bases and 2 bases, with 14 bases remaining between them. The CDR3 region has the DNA TGTGCCAGCGGCCGTCCTCCCCCCACAGATACGCAGTATTTT. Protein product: CASGRPPPTDTQYF.

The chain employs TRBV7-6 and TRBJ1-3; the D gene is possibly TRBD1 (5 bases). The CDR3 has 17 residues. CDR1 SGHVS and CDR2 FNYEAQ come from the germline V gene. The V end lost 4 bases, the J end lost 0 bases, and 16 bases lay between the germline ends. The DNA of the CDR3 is TGTGCCAGCAGCTCGCCCTTGACAGCCTACTCTGGAAACACCATATATTTT. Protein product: CASSSPLTAYSGNTIYF.

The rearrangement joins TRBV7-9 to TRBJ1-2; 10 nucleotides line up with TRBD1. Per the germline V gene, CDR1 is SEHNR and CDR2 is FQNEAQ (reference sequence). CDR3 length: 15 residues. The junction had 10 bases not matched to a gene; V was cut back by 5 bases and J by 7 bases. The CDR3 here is CASSLTMGQGFGYTF. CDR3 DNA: TGTGCCAGCAGCCTTACGATGGGACAGGGGTTTGGCTACACCTTC.

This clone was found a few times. The CDR3 sequence is CASSQDRASYEQYF. The CDR3 DNA reads TGTGCCAGCAGCCAAGATAGGGCTTCCTACGAGCAGTACTTC. The rearrangement uses TRBV4-2 and TRBJ2-7, with D unclear. V was clipped by 0 bases and J by 1 base, with 7 bases between them. Germline lookup yields CDR1 LGHNA and CDR2 YNFKEQ. The CDR3 extends over 14 amino acids.

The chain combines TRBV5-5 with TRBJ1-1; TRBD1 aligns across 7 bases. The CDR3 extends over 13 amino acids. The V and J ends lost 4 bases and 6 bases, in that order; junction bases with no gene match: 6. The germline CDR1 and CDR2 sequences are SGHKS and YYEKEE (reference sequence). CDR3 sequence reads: CASSPPGTAEAFF. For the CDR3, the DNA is TGTGCCAGCAGCCCCCCCGGGACAGCTGAAGCTTTCTTT.